One sample yielded the 22 T cell receptor beta chains listed below, sequenced in a study of T cell responses to AZD1222 COVID-19 vaccine. This table comes from immunoSEQ multiplex PCR, and its TCRdb copy is limited to in-frame clones, with some not included. Of 100,000 to 150,000 clones listed, about 85% are singletons. Sequencing was performed on peripheral blood, taken 28 days after the second AZD1222 dose. These receptors were obtained from an adult who received the AZD1222 COVID-19 vaccine.

The CDR3 is CASSYQTGGPYGYTF. CDR3 DNA sequence: TGTGCCAGCAGTTACCAGACAGGGGGACCCTATGGCTACACCTTC. The rearrangement joins TRBV28 to TRBJ1-2; 9 positions match TRBD1. The length of the CDR3 is 15 residues. J was trimmed by 4 bases and V by 4 bases; bases with no gene match: 7. The germline CDR1 and CDR2 sequences are MDHEN and SYDVKM.

For the CDR3, the DNA is TGTGCCAGCAGCGTAACTCCCTGGGGGGCCCAGTACTTC. Amino acid sequence: CASSVTPWGAQYF. The chain uses TRBV9 and TRBJ2-5, with D perhaps matching TRBD2 (6 bases). CDR1 is SGDLS, CDR2 YYNGEE, per germline. V was cut by 1 base and J by 9 bases, with 13 bases left in between. The CDR3 contains 13 residues. Drawing the rest from reference TRBV9 and TRBJ2-5, the complete variable domain is DSGVTQTPKHLITATGQRVTLRCSPRSGDLSVYWYQQSLDQGLQFLIQYYNGEERAKGNILERFSAQQFPDLHSELNLSSLELGDSALYFCASSVTPWGAQYFGPGTRLLVL.

The chain couples TRBV19 to TRBJ1-1; D not certain. CDR1 and CDR2 (germline): LNHDA, SQIVND (reference sequence). The CDR3 is 15 residues long. V lost 4 bases, J lost 1 base, and 13 bases lay in between. In DNA, the CDR3 is TGTGCCAGTAGTAGGCCCAGACAAGCGAACACTGAAGCTTTCTTT. It yields the protein CASSRPRQANTEAFF.

The gene calls are TRBV7-9 and TRBJ2-7; TRBD1 matches at 7 bases. The CDR3 has 12 residues. With V trimmed by 4 bases and J by 7 bases, 4 bases remained unmatched. Germline CDR1 is SEHNR and CDR2 is FQNEAQ (reference sequence). CDR3 protein: CASSSGTAEQYF. The CDR3 DNA reads TGTGCCAGCAGCTCCGGGACAGCTGAGCAGTACTTC.

This clone was found a few times. This sequence joins TRBV6-1 and TRBJ2-5, with TRBD1 identical over 8 bases. The CDR3 spans 15 residues. Germline CDR1 reads MNHNS; CDR2 reads SASEGT. Losses at the gene ends were 7 bases for V and 5 bases for J; bases not matched to a gene: 12. CDR3 protein: CASNHRGQGAETQYF. CDR3 in DNA: TGTGCCAGCAATCACAGAGGTCAGGGGGCGGAGACCCAGTACTTC.

In its sample, this clone was seen a few times. The J gene is TRBJ2-7, the V gene TRBV4-2; 7 nucleotides line up with TRBD2. The CDR3 consists of 17 residues. The trim removed 1 base at V and 2 bases at J, leaving 11 bases unmatched. Germline CDR1 reads LGHNA; CDR2 reads YNFKEQ. CDR3 sequence (DNA): TGTGCCAGCAGCCAAGCCCCTGGAGCGGGAATACCCTACGAGCAGTACTTC. This codes for CASSQAPGAGIPYEQYF.

V and J are TRBV19 and TRBJ2-7, with 7 bases fitting TRBD1. The trim removed 6 bases at V and 9 bases at J, leaving 11 bases unmatched. Per the germline V gene, CDR1 is LNHDA and CDR2 is SQIVND (reference sequence). The CDR3 has 13 residues. The DNA of the CDR3 is TGTGCCAGTAGAAACACACGACAGGGTGCGCAGTACTTC. This sequence encodes CASRNTRQGAQYF.

This clone was counted a single time. The gene calls are TRBV7-6 and TRBJ2-3; the match to TRBD2 covers 9 bases. From germline, CDR1 is SGHVS and CDR2 FNYEAQ. V shed 4 bases, J shed 1 base, and the junction held 6 bases outside the gene matches. This CDR3 has 16 residues. CDR3 DNA: TGTGCCAGCAGCTGGGAGGTAGCGGGGGGCACAGATACGCAGTATTTT. Residues: CASSWEVAGGTDTQYF.

This rearrangement joins TRBV7-6 to TRBJ1-4; weak D call: TRBD1 (5 bases). The ends were cut back, 5 bases at V and 3 bases at J, with 13 bases in the middle. From germline, CDR1 is SGHVS and CDR2 FNYEAQ. This CDR3 contains 15 residues. This CDR3 is CASSALGGSNEKLFF. Written as DNA, the CDR3 is TGTGCCAGCAGCGCCCTTGGGGGTTCTAATGAAAAACTGTTTTTT.

The CDR3 protein is CASSKLAGGTYEQYF. The CDR3 bases are TGTGCCAGCTCCAAACTAGCGGGGGGGACCTACGAGCAGTACTTC. The chain recombines TRBV18 with TRBJ2-7; 13 bases fit TRBD2. The CDR3 length is 15 residues. The trim removed 6 bases at V and 2 bases at J, leaving 4 bases unmatched. Germline assignment: CDR1 KGHSH and CDR2 LQKENI. Supplemented by reference TRBV18 and TRBJ2-7, the full variable domain reads NAGVMQNPRHLVRRRGQEARLRCSPMKGHSHVYWYRQLPEEGLKFMVYLQKENIIDESGMPKERFSAEFPKEGPSILRIQQVVRGDSAAYFCASSKLAGGTYEQYFGPGTRLTVT.

This chain joins TRBV27 and TRBJ1-2, with TRBD1 identical over 7 bases. The germline gives CDR1 MNHEY, CDR2 SMNVEV (reference sequence). The CDR3 runs to 14 residues. J was trimmed by 4 bases and V by 6 bases; bases with no gene match: 8. Here the CDR3 reads CASRQMTGPYGYTF. CDR3 sequence (DNA): TGTGCCAGCAGACAAATGACAGGGCCCTATGGCTACACCTTC.

V is TRBV3-1 (or the pseudogene TRBV3-2) and J is TRBJ2-3, with D maybe TRBD1 (5 bases). Germline CDR1 reads LGHDT; CDR2 reads YNNKEL (reference sequence). With 1 base removed from V and 4 bases from J, the gap between germline ends came to 9 bases. This CDR3 is 14 amino acids long. CDR3 in DNA: TGTGCCAGCAGCCAAGTATCAGGGTCAGATACGCAGTATTTT. This encodes CASSQVSGSDTQYF.

The chain uses TRBV5-3 and TRBJ1-6, with 9 bases matching TRBD1. TRBV5-3 is classed as an ORF, of uncertain function. Trimming at V came to 0 bases and at J to 5 bases, leaving 12 bases not matched to a gene. The CDR3 length is 19 residues. This chain's CDR3 is CARSLATQGARQNNSPLHF. The CDR3 DNA is TGTGCCAGAAGCTTGGCCACACAGGGGGCGCGTCAAAATAATTCACCCCTCCACTTT.

The chain has TRBV3-1 (or the pseudogene TRBV3-2) and TRBJ2-7; TRBD2 agrees at 12 bases. CDR1 is LGHDT and CDR2 is YNNKEL in the germline V gene (reference sequence). This CDR3 has 18 amino acids. V was pared by 0 bases and J by 2 bases, with 8 bases of the junction left unmatched. CDR3 coding DNA: TGTGCCAGCAGCCAAGATCAACTAGCGGGGGGCCCCACCTACGAGCAGTACTTC. As protein: CASSQDQLAGGPTYEQYF.

The chain combines TRBV5-1 with TRBJ2-5; no clear D gene. CDR1 SGHRS and CDR2 YFSETQ come from the germline V gene. The length of the CDR3 is 16 residues. V lost 1 base and J lost 0, with 13 bases in between. The CDR3 is CASSLSGWANQETQYF. CDR3 bases: TGCGCCAGCAGCTTGTCGGGCTGGGCGAACCAAGAGACCCAGTACTTC.

This sequence joins TRBV19 and TRBJ1-5; no reliable D call. Germline CDR1 and CDR2: LNHDA and SQIVND (reference sequence). This CDR3 has 13 amino acids. Trimming took off 2 bases at V and 3 bases at J, with 5 bases between the two ends. CDR3 protein: CASSIQYNQPQHF. The CDR3 region has the DNA TGTGCCAGTAGTATACAGTACAATCAGCCCCAGCATTTT.

The CDR3 is CASSGRTNTEAFF. Written as DNA, the CDR3 is TGTGCCAGTAGTGGTAGGACGAACACTGAAGCTTTCTTT. V usage is TRBV19 and J usage is TRBJ1-1; D remains ambiguous. Per germline, CDR1 LNHDA and CDR2 SQIVND (reference sequence). V lost 5 bases and J lost 1, with 8 bases in between. The CDR3 length is 13 residues.

This chain joins TRBV6-1 and TRBJ2-3, with D uncertain. V lost 2 bases and J 10 bases, leaving 16 bases between the germline ends. This CDR3 is 14 amino acids long. The germline V gene encodes CDR1 MNHNS and CDR2 SASEGT. CDR3 in DNA: TGTGCCAGCAGTGAAATGACTGTTTATGGGGCGCAGTATTTT. Protein sequence: CASSEMTVYGAQYF.

This clone was observed a few times. The chain uses TRBV3-1 (or the pseudogene TRBV3-2) and TRBJ1-2; D unclear. CDR3 length equals 14 residues. Trimming took off 3 bases at V and 0 bases at J, with 8 bases between the two ends. Germline loops: CDR1 LGHDT, CDR2 YNNKEL (reference sequence). CDR3 DNA sequence: TGTGCCAGCAGCCAGGCCAAAGCTAACTATGGCTACACCTTC. Residues: CASSQAKANYGYTF.

The chain employs TRBV10-3 and TRBJ2-7; 7 bases align to TRBD1. The CDR3 is 15 amino acids. CDR1 and CDR2 (germline): ENHRY, SYGVKD. Trimming removed 0 bases from V and 6 bases from J; junction bases left unmatched: 8. CDR3 sequence: CAISESGDRISEQYF. CDR3 sequence (DNA): TGTGCCATCAGTGAGTCGGGGGACAGAATCTCCGAGCAGTACTTC.

CDR3 sequence (DNA): TGTGCCAGCAGACCTAAAGGGGGCTCTGGAAACACCATATATTTT. It is translated as CASRPKGGSGNTIYF. The genes are TRBV4-2 and TRBJ1-3, with D perhaps TRBD1 (6 bases). The CDR3 contains 15 residues. Trimming left V 6 bases short and J 0 bases short, with 12 bases between. Germline CDR1 reads LGHNA; CDR2 reads YNFKEQ.

V and J are TRBV6-5 and TRBJ1-5; possibly TRBD1 for D (6 bases). This CDR3 is built from 13 residues. Germline V gene lookup returns CDR1 MNHEY and CDR2 SVGAGI. V lost 6 bases and J 6 bases, leaving 12 bases between the germline ends. The CDR3 DNA sequence: TGTGCCAGCAGGATGGACAGTCGTCAGCCCCAGCATTTT. Translation gives CASRMDSRQPQHF.